The TCR beta chain described here comes from a study of blood T cell repertoires in COVID-19. V was trimmed by 8 bases and J by 6 bases, leaving 22 bases between them. Germline V gene sequence: CDR1 MDHEN, CDR2 SYDVKM. This CDR3 is 15 amino acids long. Libraries were prepared by immunoSEQ multiplex PCR; TCRdb keeps only in-frame clonotypes and omits some of them. Altogether roughly 220,000 clones are present, 80% to 90% being singletons, with the ten largest covering around 7.5%. The V and J genes are TRBV28 and TRBJ1-2, with TRBD1 as a possible D gene (5 bases). Input material: peripheral blood. This TCR came from a woman older than 75 with COVID-19, enrolled during active disease. The CDR3 DNA follows: TGTGCCAGCGTCCAAACTGCGGCGGGGCCCCATGGCTACACCTTC. Translated, it gives CASVQTAAGPHGYTF.